Below are 10 T cell receptor beta chains sequenced from a single sample in a study of shared clonotypes between healthy human individuals. Measured with immunoSEQ multiplex PCR; TCRdb has only the in-frame clones, and not every one. The sample records about 120,000 clones, about 70% being singletons. Material: memory CD8+ T cells sorted from blood. Stated subset: CD45RO+ cells pooled with CCR7-negative TemRA cells. These receptors all come from a woman aged 30 to 39 in good health.

V and J are TRBV5-1 and TRBJ2-5; no clear D gene. Judging by the DNA end, TRBJ2-7 fits better; the J call may be wrong. This CDR3 has 13 amino acids. The V gene's germline CDR1 is SGHRS and CDR2 YFSETQ. The CDR3 loop reads CASSLGLGYEQYF. The CDR3 DNA reads as TGCGCCAGCAGCTTGGGGCTAGGGTACGAGCAGTACTTC.

This chain joins TRBV28 and TRBJ1-5; D gene unclear. Looked up from germline, CDR1 is MDHEN and CDR2 is SYDVKM. CDR3 length: 14 amino acids. V lost 3 bases and J 5 bases, leaving 11 bases between the germline ends. The CDR3 sequence: CASSLSSPYQPQHF. In DNA form, the CDR3 reads TGTGCCAGCAGTTTGTCCAGCCCTTATCAGCCCCAGCATTTT.

V usage is TRBV28 and J usage is TRBJ1-2; D remains unclear. CDR3 length: 12 amino acids. Germline V gives CDR1 MDHEN, CDR2 SYDVKM. Trimming left V 4 bases short and J 1 base short, with 4 bases between. The CDR3, as DNA: TGTGCCAGCAGTTCGGATAACTATGGCTACACCTTC. Protein sequence: CASSSDNYGYTF.

There are many counts of this clone. V and J are TRBV27 and TRBJ2-3; 10 bases map to TRBD1. This CDR3 comprises 16 residues. Germline V gene data show CDR1 as MNHEY and CDR2 as SMNVEV (reference sequence). The ends lost 3 bases at V and 3 bases at J; junction bases unmatched: 6. CDR3 DNA: TGTGCCAGCAGTTTTACCCCGGGACAGGGGACAGATACGCAGTATTTT. It specifies CASSFTPGQGTDTQYF.

This clone has a single count. The chain couples TRBV7-6 to TRBJ2-5; D might be TRBD2 (7 bases). V dropped 2 bases and J dropped 7 bases, with 11 bases sitting between them. Per germline, CDR1 SGHVS and CDR2 FNYEAQ. The CDR3 is 13 residues long. The CDR3 coding sequence is TGTGCCAGCAGCTTACAGGGAGGGGGGACCCAGTACTTC. This sequence encodes CASSLQGGGTQYF.

The chain uses TRBV15 and TRBJ2-7; D ambiguous. V lost 0 bases and J lost 3, with 6 bases in between. This CDR3 is 13 amino acids long. Germline lookup yields CDR1 LNHNV and CDR2 YYDKDF (reference sequence). In DNA form, the CDR3 reads TGTGCCACCAGCAGAGACAGGTTCTACGAGCAGTACTTC. Encoded protein: CATSRDRFYEQYF.

This clone was counted at least ten times. The chain combines TRBV4-2 with TRBJ2-7, with unresolved D. Looked up from germline, CDR1 is LGHNA and CDR2 is YNFKEQ. The CDR3 has 15 residues. V lost 0 bases, J lost 0 bases, and 9 bases lay in between. CDR3 nucleotides: TGTGCCAGCAGCCAAGATGACTCCAGCTCCTACGAGCAGTACTTC. Translated: CASSQDDSSSYEQYF.

The chain combines TRBV9 with TRBJ2-7, with 7 bases lining up with TRBD1. CDR3 length: 14 residues. The germline CDR1 and CDR2 sequences are SGDLS and YYNGEE. Losses at the gene ends were 4 bases for V and 2 bases for J; bases not matched to a gene: 6. CDR3 region: CASSRDRQAYEQYF. The CDR3 DNA is TGTGCCAGCAGCCGGGACAGACAGGCCTACGAGCAGTACTTC.

The chain recombines TRBV6-6 with TRBJ2-5; D possibly matches TRBD1 or TRBD2 (6 bases each). V shed 5 bases and J shed 4 bases, with 17 bases lying between them. The germline V gene encodes CDR1 MNHNY and CDR2 SVGAGI (reference sequence). The CDR3 has 15 residues. The CDR3 protein is CASSKREWGAETQYF. The CDR3, as DNA: TGTGCCAGCAGTAAGAGGGAGTGGGGGGCAGAGACCCAGTACTTC.

This clone was seen at least ten times. CDR3 residues: CASSQEGSGGPDTQYF. As DNA, the CDR3 is TGTGCCAGCAGCCAAGAGGGCTCTGGTGGTCCAGATACGCAGTATTTT. This rearrangement joins TRBV4-2 to TRBJ2-3; D uncertain. The germline gives CDR1 LGHNA, CDR2 YNFKEQ. The CDR3 has 16 residues. Trimming pared 0 bases from V and 4 bases from J, leaving 14 bases between.